This T cell receptor (beta chain) derives from a study of blood T cell repertoires in COVID-19. In the study overall: Material from acute and convalescent COVID-19 was sourced from the United States, Italy and Spain. Sample material is recorded as cDNA or gDNA derived from T cells, B-cell-depleted T cells, or PBMCs.

Original analysis: Cell counts per sample came from amplifying reference gene primers. The assay was immunoSEQ multiplex PCR, and TCRdb's table has in-frame clones only and misses some. Clonal size and the V and J genes are those of that table, whereas D and trimming came from the DNA. The repertoire holds about 120,000 clones, with 75% to 90% as singletons. Germline assignment: CDR1 MNHEY and CDR2 SVGAGI. Trimming left V 2 bases short and J 7 bases short, with 11 bases between. This CDR3 is 14 amino acids long. This TCR derives from a middle-aged man with acute or convalescent COVID-19. The sequenced sample consisted of peripheral blood. The chain employs TRBV6-5 and TRBJ1-4; no firm D call. The CDR3 bases are TGTGCCAGCAGTTACGCGGTTACGTCTGAAAAACTGTTTTTT. Translation gives CASSYAVTSEKLFF.